The 32 T cell receptor beta chains below were found in one sample sequenced in a study of T cells in Graves' hyperthyroidism and ophthalmopathy. Amplified TCR beta CDR3 regions came from RNA transcripts. The HTBI primer set served for first-round RT-PCR of the TCR CDR3. Via MiXCR, TCRdb re-called the multiplex PCR reads, giving one row per CDR3 protein. The table records about 660,000 distinct CDR3 sequences, nearly 45% of them present only once. The sample consisted of peripheral blood or thyroid tissue (not recorded which). Receptors were obtained from an adult man with Graves' disease, either hyperthyroidism or ophthalmopathy (not recorded which).

The CDR3 DNA reads as TGCAGTGCTAGTCCACCCCTCCACTTT. It specifies CSASPPLHF. This rearrangement joins TRBV20-1 to TRBJ1-6; no reliable D call. The CDR3 consists of 9 residues. CDR1 DFQATT and CDR2 SNEGSKA come from the germline V gene (reference sequence). V lost 3 bases to trimming and J lost 11 bases, with 2 bases between them.

This clonotype was recorded many times. The genes are TRBV5-1 and TRBJ1-1, with 12 bases fitting TRBD1. In germline, CDR1 is SGHRS, CDR2 YFSETQ. The ends lost 0 bases at V and 0 bases at J; junction bases unmatched: 3. The CDR3 is made up of 17 amino acids. The CDR3 bases are TGCGCCAGCAGCTTGGCGGGACAGGGGGCGGTGAACACTGAAGCTTTCTTT. Residues: CASSLAGQGAVNTEAFF.

The rearrangement joins TRBV24-1 to TRBJ1-5, with 7 bases fitting TRBD1. The V segment lost 11 bases and the J segment 3 bases; nucleotides outside the gene matches: 9. The germline gives CDR1 KGHDR, CDR2 SFDVKD. The length of the CDR3 is 14 residues. CDR3 region: CAIGGQSDNQPQHF. The CDR3 DNA is TGTGCCATCGGGGGACAGTCCGACAATCAGCCCCAGCATTTT.

With respect to this clonotype: The germline gene is not matched at one end of the junction; a read error may be the cause. The gene calls are TRBV6-5 and TRBJ2-5; D may be TRBD1 or TRBD2 (5 bases each). The germline gives CDR1 MNHEY, CDR2 SVGAGI. This CDR3 comprises 14 residues. For the CDR3, the DNA is TGTGCCATCAGTTACATGGGGGAAGTTGAGACCCAGTACTTC. Amino acid sequence: CAISYMGEVETQYF.

Remarks on this clonotype: This may arise from a read error, as a much more abundant clone is one base away. V gene TRBV2 combines with J gene TRBJ1-2; possibly TRBD1 for D (5 bases). The CDR3 length is 13 residues. CDR1 and CDR2 (germline): SNHLY, FYNNEI. Deletions cut 6 bases from V and 7 bases from J, with 15 bases between. The CDR3 DNA follows: TGTGCCAGCAGCCCACGGGGCGCGGCTGGCTACACCTTC. Encoded protein: CASSPRGAAGYTF.

This clonotype was picked up one time. The chain is built from TRBV15 and TRBJ2-2; the D is unclear. This CDR3 comprises 13 residues. CDR1 is LNHNV and CDR2 is YYDKDF in the germline V gene (reference sequence). V was pared by 0 bases and J by 7 bases, with 6 bases between. CDR3 loop: CATSRDLDGELFF. The CDR3 coding sequence is TGTGCCACCAGCAGAGATCTCGACGGGGAGCTGTTTTTT.

In this sample, this clonotype turned up many times. The rearrangement joins TRBV15 to TRBJ2-7; a weak D match, TRBD2 (6 bases). The CDR3 spans 16 residues. Trimming stripped 5 bases from V and 2 bases from J, with 19 bases between. The germline CDR1 and CDR2 sequences are LNHNV and YYDKDF (reference sequence). CDR3 sequence reads: CATSRGTGSRTYEQYF. The CDR3 DNA follows: TGTGCCACCAGCCGCGGGACGGGGTCCAGGACCTACGAGCAGTACTTC.

The genes are TRBV15 and TRBJ1-5; TRBD1 matches 9 bases. V trimming: 0 bases; J trimming: 0 bases; junction bases outside the gene matches: 3. CDR1 is LNHNV and CDR2 is YYDKDF in the germline V gene (reference sequence). The CDR3 is made up of 17 amino acids. The CDR3 DNA follows: TGTGCCACCAGCAGAGAGTACAGGGGGCTTAGCAATCAGCCCCAGCATTTT. It specifies CATSREYRGLSNQPQHF.

V is TRBV6-5 and J is TRBJ1-5, with D possibly TRBD1 on 6 matching bases. Germline-derived CDR1 and CDR2 are MNHEY and SVGAGI. The CDR3 covers 14 residues. Trimming left V 7 bases short and J 3 bases short, with 13 bases between. The CDR3 nucleotides are TGTGCCAGCACGAGGACAGCTCCCAATCAGCCCCAGCATTTT. It encodes CASTRTAPNQPQHF.

This clonotype was recorded only once. The rearrangement links TRBV7-8 to TRBJ1-2; 8 nucleotides match TRBD1. V lost 4 bases and J lost 2; bases outside the gene matches: 9. Looked up from germline, CDR1 is SGHVS and CDR2 is FQNEAQ. The CDR3 is made up of 16 amino acids. The CDR3 protein is CASSSAPGGSNYGYTF. The CDR3 DNA is TGTGCCAGCAGCTCAGCACCAGGGGGCAGCAACTATGGCTACACCTTC.

The chain has TRBV19 and TRBJ1-2, with D unresolved. This CDR3 contains 14 residues. V was clipped by 11 bases and J by 2 bases, with 18 bases between them. Germline CDR1 reads LNHDA; CDR2 reads SQIVND (reference sequence). CDR3 sequence: CAWRNLQTNYGYTF. CDR3 coding DNA: TGTGCCTGGAGGAACCTACAGACCAACTATGGCTACACCTTC.

The genes are TRBV7-9 and TRBJ2-5, with TRBD2 matching over 7 bases. Losses at the gene ends were 0 bases for V and 2 bases for J; bases not matched to a gene: 0. Germline loops: CDR1 SEHNR, CDR2 FQNEAQ (reference sequence). The CDR3 is 14 amino acids. CDR3 amino acids: CASSLARGQETQYF. CDR3 DNA: TGTGCCAGCAGCTTAGCGCGGGGGCAAGAGACCCAGTACTTC.

On this clonotype itself: This could be a read error, since a much larger clone is one nucleotide away. This sequence joins TRBV15 and TRBJ2-2; TRBD2 matches at 8 bases. The germline V gene encodes CDR1 LNHNV and CDR2 YYDKDF (reference sequence). This CDR3 has 16 residues. The CDR3 region is CAASRPPGLGAGELFF. In DNA, the CDR3 is TGTGCCGCCAGCAGACCGCCGGGACTAGGGGCCGGGGAGCTGTTTTTT.

This chain uses TRBV2 with TRBJ1-2; TRBD1 aligns across 10 bases. This CDR3 has 10 amino acids. CDR1 is SNHLY, CDR2 FYNNEI, per germline. After removal of 6 bases from V and 14 bases from J, the junction contained 3 bases not matched to a gene. The CDR3 DNA reads TGTGCCAGCAGACCGGGACAGGGGACCTTC. This codes for CASRPGQGTF. Full variable domain (rest looked up from reference TRBV2 and TRBJ1-2): EPEVTQTPSHQVTQMGQEVILRCVPISNHLYFYWYRQILGQKVEFLVSFYNNEISEKSEIFDDQFSVERPDGSNFTLKIRSTKLEDSAMYFCASRPGQGTFGSGTRLTVV.

This clonotype has at least ten counts. The V and J genes are TRBV7-9 and TRBJ1-6, with D unclear. Germline values: CDR1 SEHNR, CDR2 FQNEAQ (reference sequence). The V end lost 0 bases, the J end lost 13 bases, and 10 bases lay between the germline ends. This CDR3 has 13 amino acids. The CDR3 here is CASSLAPLSPLHF. Here the CDR3 DNA reads TGTGCCAGCAGCTTAGCGCCGCTGTCTCCCCTCCACTTT.

The CDR3 here is CSGGRNEQYF. CDR3 sequence (DNA): TGCAGCGGGGGTCGGAACGAGCAGTACTTC. V gene TRBV29-1 combines with J gene TRBJ2-7; no firm D call. Trimming stripped 7 bases from V and 5 bases from J, with 9 bases between. The CDR3 runs 10 residues. The germline V gene encodes CDR1 SQVTM and CDR2 ANQGSEA.

The genes are TRBV6-6 and TRBJ2-7, with D tentatively TRBD2 (6 bases). The germline gives CDR1 MNHNY, CDR2 SVGAGI (reference sequence). The CDR3 extends over 17 amino acids. Trimming pared 2 bases from V and 2 bases from J, leaving 19 bases between. In nucleotides, the CDR3 is TGTGCCAGCAGTTACCGCAACCGAGTTGCGGGAACCTACGAGCAGTACTTC. Its protein product is CASSYRNRVAGTYEQYF.

Notes on this clonotype: A read error may be the cause here, since a much bigger clone is one base away. V usage is TRBV7-2 and J usage is TRBJ1-1, with D perhaps TRBD1 (5 bases). CDR3 length: 16 amino acids. CDR1 is SGHTA and CDR2 is FQGNSA in the germline V gene. Between the trimmed V and J ends, which lost 3 bases and 1 base, there was a span of 15 bases. This CDR3 reads CASSLYQGLGNTEAFF. The CDR3, as DNA: TGTGCCAGCAGCTTGTACCAGGGTTTGGGGAACACTGAAGCTTTCTTT.

This clonotype showed up many times. The V gene is TRBV7-2, the J gene TRBJ1-5, with D perhaps TRBD1 (5 bases). CDR1 and CDR2 (germline): SGHTA, FQGNSA. V lost 3 bases and J 4 bases, leaving 13 bases between the germline ends. CDR3 length: 15 amino acids. The CDR3 loop reads CASSLDSGQNQPQHF. The CDR3 bases are TGTGCCAGCAGCTTGGATTCAGGGCAGAATCAGCCCCAGCATTTT.

The sample holds a few counts of this clonotype. The V call is TRBV5-1, the J call TRBJ2-7, with D perhaps given as TRBD1 or TRBD2 (5 bases each). The V gene's germline CDR1 is SGHRS and CDR2 YFSETQ. This CDR3 has 14 amino acids. Trimming stripped 6 bases from V and 5 bases from J, with 18 bases between. CDR3 nucleotide sequence: TGCGCCAGCAACGCACCGGGACGGATGGACGAGCAGTACTTC. Amino acids: CASNAPGRMDEQYF.

The chain uses TRBV7-9 and TRBJ2-2; 7 bases are shared with TRBD1. The CDR3 is 15 amino acids. Per germline, CDR1 SEHNR and CDR2 FQNEAQ (reference sequence). The J segment lost 6 bases and the V segment lost 4 bases, leaving 8 bases of the junction unmatched. CDR3 loop: CASSSSTGVSGELFF. The CDR3 nucleotides are TGTGCCAGCAGCTCATCTACAGGGGTGTCCGGGGAGCTGTTTTTT.

This chain connects TRBV9 to TRBJ2-7; 13 nucleotides agree with TRBD2. CDR3 length: 19 amino acids. V lost 3 bases and J lost 2; bases outside the gene matches: 14. Germline CDR1 SGDLS, CDR2 YYNGEE. The CDR3 DNA is TGTGCCAGCAGCGCATCCGGAGGACTAGCGGGAGATGTGGCCTACGAGCAGTACTTC. This gives the protein CASSASGGLAGDVAYEQYF.

The chain joins TRBV20-1 to TRBJ1-1; D gene ambiguous. V lost 1 base to trimming and J lost 0 bases, with 3 bases between them. Germline V gene data show CDR1 as DFQATT and CDR2 as SNEGSKA (reference sequence). The CDR3 spans 12 residues. The CDR3 sequence: CSARAMNTEAFF. DNA for the CDR3: TGCAGTGCTAGAGCCATGAACACTGAAGCTTTCTTT.

The chain has TRBV24-1 and TRBJ1-4; 9 positions match TRBD1. Per germline, CDR1 KGHDR and CDR2 SFDVKD. This CDR3 is built from 13 residues. The V segment lost 9 bases and the J segment 7 bases; nucleotides outside the gene matches: 5. The CDR3 DNA sequence: TGTGCCACCGGCGGGACAGGGACTGAAAAACTGTTTTTT. Residues: CATGGTGTEKLFF.

This clonotype was recorded many times. The rearrangement uses TRBV19 and TRBJ1-6; D remains unclear. CDR3 length equals 16 residues. V was trimmed by 9 bases and J by 6 bases, leaving 21 bases between them. Germline CDR1 LNHDA, CDR2 SQIVND (reference sequence). CDR3 in DNA: TGTGCCAGCCGCTCCTTGTGGGGATCGTCTAATTCACCCCTCCACTTT. Protein product: CASRSLWGSSNSPLHF. Looking up the rest from reference TRBV19 and TRBJ1-6 gives the full variable domain: DGGITQSPKYLFRKEGQNVTLSCEQNLNHDAMYWYRQDPGQGLRLIYYSQIVNDFQKGDIAEGYSVSREKKESFPLTVTSAQKNPTAFYLCASRSLWGSSNSPLHFGNGTRLTVT.

V is TRBV7-9 and J is TRBJ2-7; 16 nucleotides line up with TRBD2. The trim removed 5 bases at V and 6 bases at J, leaving 4 bases unmatched. This CDR3 comprises 15 residues. Germline V CDR1 and CDR2: SEHNR, FQNEAQ (reference sequence). CDR3 sequence reads: CASSPGTSGRAEQYF. DNA of the CDR3: TGTGCCAGCAGCCCAGGGACTAGCGGGAGGGCCGAGCAGTACTTC.

This chain connects TRBV6-4 to TRBJ1-1, with D tentatively TRBD1 (5 bases). CDR1 MRHNA and CDR2 SNTAGT come from the germline V gene. The CDR3 is made up of 13 amino acids. The V gene lost 6 bases and the J gene lost 4 bases, with 12 bases spanning the gap. The CDR3 bases are TGTGCCAGCAGAGGGGTTGGAAGCACTGAAGCTTTCTTT. Encoded protein: CASRGVGSTEAFF.

In this sample, this clonotype turned up once. The CDR3: CASATAGNQPQHF. Written as DNA, the CDR3 is TGTGCCAGCGCGACAGCGGGGAATCAGCCCCAGCATTTT. The chain uses TRBV2 and TRBJ1-5, with TRBD1 as a possible D gene (5 bases). CDR1 SNHLY and CDR2 FYNNEI come from the germline V gene. V lost 8 bases, J lost 4 bases, and 12 bases lay in between. This CDR3 comprises 13 residues.

The V gene is TRBV2, the J gene TRBJ1-1; D gene unclear. Trimming left V 1 base short and J 5 bases short, with 11 bases between. The CDR3 loop spans 14 amino acids. Germline values: CDR1 SNHLY, CDR2 FYNNEI. The CDR3 region is CASSEGAALTEAFF. DNA for the CDR3: TGTGCCAGCAGTGAAGGGGCAGCTCTGACTGAAGCTTTCTTT.

V usage is TRBV19 and J usage is TRBJ2-7, with D perhaps matching TRBD2 (6 bases). Germline CDR1 reads LNHDA; CDR2 reads SQIVND (reference sequence). This CDR3 is 15 amino acids long. V was shortened by 9 bases and J by 3 bases, with 21 bases between the two germline ends. CDR3 in amino acids: CASSQQRATLYEQYF. The CDR3, as DNA: TGTGCCAGCAGCCAACAGCGGGCAACTCTCTACGAGCAGTACTTC.

V gene TRBV24-1 combines with J gene TRBJ1-2, with 7 positions matching TRBD1. Germline CDR1 KGHDR, CDR2 SFDVKD. J gave up 3 bases and V 4 bases, and 10 bases lay outside the gene matches. This CDR3 spans 16 amino acids. This chain's CDR3 is CATSDPTGEDHYGYTF. CDR3 nucleotide sequence: TGTGCCACCAGTGACCCAACAGGGGAGGACCACTATGGCTACACCTTC.

This clonotype has only a few counts. This chain connects TRBV19 to TRBJ1-6; no firm D call. The CDR3 is made up of 13 amino acids. V shed 8 bases and J shed 11 bases, with 16 bases lying between them. Germline CDR1 and CDR2: LNHDA and SQIVND (reference sequence). The CDR3 reads CASGSSRAAPLHF. In nucleotides, the CDR3 is TGTGCCAGTGGGAGCTCGAGGGCTGCACCCCTCCACTTT.